These 26 T cell receptor beta chains share one sample of origin, sequenced in a study of CD8 T cells in Susac syndrome. An amount of RNA that ranged from roughly 0.5 to 1 ug was reverse transcribed with random hexamers. Via MiXCR, TCRdb re-called the immunoSEQ multiplex PCR reads, giving one row per CDR3 protein. The sample lists roughly 130,000 distinct CDR3 sequences; roughly 94% were seen once. Sequencing was carried out using CD4+ T cells from PBMCs. The receptors shown here come from a human donor with multiple sclerosis.

This chain links TRBV20-1 with TRBJ2-3, with D possibly being TRBD1 (5 bases). The V gene lost 0 bases and the J gene lost 5 bases, with 9 bases spanning the gap. The CDR3 totals 13 residues. From germline, CDR1 is DFQATT and CDR2 SNEGSKA (reference sequence). CDR3 amino acids: CSARDPTGDTQYF. In nucleotides, the CDR3 is TGCAGTGCTAGAGACCCCACAGGAGATACGCAGTATTTT.

The chain has TRBV18 and TRBJ2-7, with D unresolved. The CDR3 extends over 11 amino acids. The V end was cut by 4 bases, the J end by 7 bases, with 8 bases between. The germline V gene has CDR1 KGHSH and CDR2 LQKENI. The CDR3 is CASSRQREQYF. The CDR3 DNA sequence: TGTGCCAGCTCACGCCAACGGGAGCAGTACTTC.

The J gene is TRBJ2-1, the V gene TRBV19; D remains ambiguous. CDR3 size: 12 residues. V lost 11 bases and J lost 5, with 13 bases in between. Germline V gives CDR1 LNHDA, CDR2 SQIVND (reference sequence). This CDR3 is CASDWGNNEQFF. The CDR3 nucleotides are TGTGCCTCCGATTGGGGTAACAATGAGCAGTTCTTC.

The chain uses TRBV19 and TRBJ1-1, with D possibly TRBD1 on 6 matching bases. From germline, CDR1 is LNHDA and CDR2 SQIVND (reference sequence). This CDR3 has 12 residues. With 4 bases removed from V and 8 bases from J, the gap between germline ends came to 11 bases. In DNA, the CDR3 is TGTGCCAGTAGTACCCGGACAGTCGAAGCTTTCTTT. Translation gives CASSTRTVEAFF.

This chain uses TRBV9 with TRBJ2-2; D is possibly TRBD2 (5 bases). The germline V gene encodes CDR1 SGDLS and CDR2 YYNGEE. V dropped 5 bases and J dropped 2 bases, with 16 bases sitting between them. This CDR3 has 16 residues. The CDR3 region is CASSWTPQINTGELFF. The CDR3 DNA sequence: TGTGCCAGCAGTTGGACTCCCCAGATCAACACCGGGGAGCTGTTTTTT. The full variable domain, with the rest looked up from reference TRBV9 and TRBJ2-2, is DSGVTQTPKHLITATGQRVTLRCSPRSGDLSVYWYQQSLDQGLQFLIQYYNGEERAKGNILERFSAQQFPDLHSELNLSSLELGDSALYFCASSWTPQINTGELFFGEGSRLTVL.

The V gene is TRBV6-1, the J gene TRBJ2-6; 16 bases are a match to TRBD2. V shed 7 bases, J shed 4 bases, and the junction held 13 bases outside the gene matches. Germline CDR1 MNHNS, CDR2 SASEGT. The CDR3 loop spans 20 amino acids. This CDR3 is CASKGEGLAGGNSGANVLTF. The CDR3 region has the DNA TGTGCCAGCAAGGGGGAGGGACTAGCGGGAGGGAATTCGGGGGCCAACGTCCTGACTTTC.

The V gene is TRBV20-1, the J gene TRBJ1-4; 10 bases agree with TRBD1. V dropped 6 bases and J dropped 7; count of bases not matched to a gene: 5. Germline CDR1 reads DFQATT; CDR2 reads SNEGSKA (reference sequence). The CDR3 runs 13 residues. CDR3 sequence reads: CSAPGQGSEKLFF. CDR3 coding DNA: TGCAGTGCCCCGGGACAGGGGAGTGAAAAACTGTTTTTT.

The genes are TRBV3-1 and TRBJ1-1, with D perhaps TRBD1 (5 bases). Trimming took 0 bases from V and 5 from J, leaving 7 bases between them. The germline CDR1 and CDR2 sequences are LGHDT and YNNKEL (reference sequence). This CDR3 spans 13 amino acids. The CDR3 DNA follows: TGTGCCAGCAGCCAAGACTGGGGGACTGAAGCTTTCTTT. Translated, it gives CASSQDWGTEAFF.

The rearrangement joins TRBV3-1 to TRBJ2-6; TRBD1 might be the D (5 bases). The germline V gene encodes CDR1 LGHDT and CDR2 YNNKEL (reference sequence). The V and J ends lost 0 bases and 4 bases respectively, with 13 bases between them. The CDR3 runs 17 residues. CDR3 in DNA: TGTGCCAGCAGCCAAGACAGGGCCCCTAACGGGGCCAACGTCCTGACTTTC. As protein: CASSQDRAPNGANVLTF.

This chain links TRBV19 with TRBJ1-1, with a weak D call TRBD1 (5 bases). Germline-derived CDR1 and CDR2 are LNHDA and SQIVND (reference sequence). This CDR3 comprises 10 residues. V was clipped by 9 bases and J by 7 bases, with 9 bases between them. The DNA of the CDR3 is TGTGCCAGCTCGGGACTTGAAGCTTTCTTT. Translated: CASSGLEAFF. The entire variable domain, with the rest obtained from reference TRBV19 and TRBJ1-1, is as follows: DGGITQSPKYLFRKEGQNVTLSCEQNLNHDAMYWYRQDPGQGLRLIYYSQIVNDFQKGDIAEGYSVSREKKESFPLTVTSAQKNPTAFYLCASSGLEAFFGQGTRLTVV.

The genes are TRBV18 and TRBJ2-5; no clear D. Trimming cost V 1 base and J 5 bases, with 14 bases left between them. The CDR3 totals 15 residues. Germline values: CDR1 KGHSH, CDR2 LQKENI. DNA for the CDR3: TGTGCCAGCTCACCACTACCAGACTCGGGCGAGACCCAGTACTTC. Its translation: CASSPLPDSGETQYF. Full variable domain (rest looked up from reference TRBV18 and TRBJ2-5): NAGVMQNPRHLVRRRGQEARLRCSPMKGHSHVYWYRQLPEEGLKFMVYLQKENIIDESGMPKERFSAEFPKEGPSILRIQQVVRGDSAAYFCASSPLPDSGETQYFGPGTRLLVL.

This chain links TRBV5-1 with TRBJ2-7, with 7 positions matching TRBD2. V dropped 3 bases and J dropped 3; count of bases not matched to a gene: 6. The CDR3 runs 14 residues. The germline V gene has CDR1 SGHRS and CDR2 YFSETQ. The CDR3 sequence: CASSWGGENYEQYF. CDR3 nucleotide sequence: TGCGCCAGCAGCTGGGGAGGGGAAAACTACGAGCAGTACTTC.

The V call is TRBV7-2, the J call TRBJ2-1; the D is unclear. Deletions cut 3 bases from V and 6 bases from J, with 6 bases between. CDR3 size: 12 residues. Looked up from germline, CDR1 is SGHTA and CDR2 is FQGNSA. In DNA form, the CDR3 reads TGTGCCAGCAGCTTTTGGCCCAATGAGCAGTTCTTC. Translating it yields CASSFWPNEQFF.

This clonotype was picked up a small number of times. The chain recombines TRBV7-2 with TRBJ2-1; D unclear. The CDR3 spans 13 residues. Trimming stripped 1 base from V and 10 bases from J, with 11 bases between. The germline V gene encodes CDR1 SGHTA and CDR2 FQGNSA. The CDR3 coding sequence is TGTGCCAGCAGCTTAGAATGGTGGACCGAGCAGTTCTTC. This gives the protein CASSLEWWTEQFF.

The chain carries TRBV6-4 and TRBJ1-5; 10 nucleotides line up with TRBD1. This CDR3 has 15 amino acids. J was trimmed by 5 bases and V by 2 bases; bases with no gene match: 3. Germline CDR1 and CDR2: MRHNA and SNTAGT. The CDR3 loop is CASSDRQGAYQPQHF. Here the CDR3 DNA reads TGTGCCAGCAGTGACCGACAGGGGGCTTATCAGCCCCAGCATTTT.

In this sample, this clonotype turned up once. The V call is TRBV4-2, the J call TRBJ2-7; D perhaps matches TRBD1 (6 bases). The CDR3 loop spans 15 amino acids. The germline V gene encodes CDR1 LGHNA and CDR2 YNFKEQ. V was trimmed by 2 bases and J by 2 bases, leaving 13 bases between them. The CDR3 coding sequence is TGTGCCAGCAGCCAATCTCAGGACAGAACCTACGAGCAGTACTTC. Translation: CASSQSQDRTYEQYF.

The chain recombines TRBV6-1 with TRBJ1-4; a possible D gene is TRBD1 (6 bases). This CDR3 region has 17 residues. Trimming cost V 4 bases and J 1 base, with 16 bases left between them. Germline V gene lookup returns CDR1 MNHNS and CDR2 SASEGT. The CDR3 nucleotides read TGTGCCAGCAGTGGCGTAGGGGGGAGGGGAACTAATGAAAAACTGTTTTTT. This sequence encodes CASSGVGGRGTNEKLFF.

The J gene is TRBJ2-5, the V gene TRBV29-1, with unresolved D. Germline V lookup: CDR1 SQVTM, CDR2 ANQGSEA. The CDR3 spans 13 residues. V was pared by 5 bases and J by 0 bases, with 10 bases between. This CDR3 reads CSVRGGHQETQYF. The CDR3 DNA reads TGCAGCGTTCGTGGCGGACACCAAGAGACCCAGTACTTC. Combining the CDR3 with reference TRBV29-1 and TRBJ2-5 gives the whole variable domain SAVISQKPSRDICQRGTSLTIQCQVDSQVTMMFWYRQQPGQSLTLIATANQGSEATYESGFVIDKFPISRPNLTFSTLTVSNMSPEDSSIYLCSVRGGHQETQYFGPGTRLLVL.

The chain links TRBV5-6 to TRBJ1-1, with D possibly being TRBD1 (5 bases). V lost 5 bases to trimming and J lost 1 base, with 15 bases between them. The CDR3 is made up of 15 amino acids. Germline V gives CDR1 SGHDT, CDR2 YYEEEE. For the CDR3, the DNA is TGTGCCAGCAGTCCCCCTTCGGGGACGAACACTGAAGCTTTCTTT. Translating gives CASSPPSGTNTEAFF.

The chain has TRBV4-1 and TRBJ2-1, with TRBD2 matching 9 bases. The CDR3 has 17 amino acids. CDR1 is MGHRA, CDR2 YSYEKL, per germline. With 0 bases clipped from V and 7 bases from J, the junction kept 10 bases outside the gene matches. In DNA, the CDR3 is TGCGCCAGCAGCCAAGACTCCGTAGCGGGGGTTCTGAATGAGCAGTTCTTC. Translation gives CASSQDSVAGVLNEQFF.

V and J are TRBV10-3 and TRBJ1-1, with no clear D. The CDR3 is 13 residues long. CDR1 and CDR2 from the germline V gene are ENHRY and SYGVKD. V gave up 10 bases and J gave up 5 bases, with 17 bases separating them. The CDR3 sequence is CASRREVETEAFF. Written as DNA, the CDR3 is TGTGCCAGCCGGAGGGAAGTGGAGACTGAAGCTTTCTTT.

This CDR3 is CSVEQGSNQPQHF. The CDR3 DNA sequence: TGCAGCGTTGAACAGGGAAGCAATCAGCCCCAGCATTTT. This chain connects TRBV29-1 to TRBJ1-5; TRBD1 might be the D (5 bases). V was cut by 2 bases and J by 1 base, with 6 bases left in between. The germline gives CDR1 SQVTM, CDR2 ANQGSEA. The CDR3 runs to 13 residues.

As to this clonotype: The junction shows a germline mismatch at one end, possibly a read error. This chain's CDR3 is CASSLASGGASGQETQYF. In DNA, the CDR3 is TGTGCCAGCAGCCTAGCTAGCGGGGGGGCCTCCGGCCAAGAGACCCAGTACTTC. This chain uses TRBV7-9 with TRBJ2-5; 12 bases agree with TRBD2. The CDR3 is 18 amino acids. CDR1 and CDR2 from the germline V gene are SEHNR and FQNEAQ (reference sequence). The full variable domain, its missing parts supplied by reference TRBV7-9 and TRBJ2-5, is DTGVSQNPRHKITKRGQNVTFRCDPISEHNRLYWYRQTLGQGPEFLTYFQNEAQLEKSRLLSDRFSAERPKGSFSTLEIQRTEQGDSAMYLCASSLASGGASGQETQYFGPGTRLLVL.

The chain couples TRBV5-6 to TRBJ2-7; TRBD1 aligns across 9 bases. The CDR3 has 15 residues. The ends lost 3 bases at V and 2 bases at J; junction bases unmatched: 6. Germline V CDR1 and CDR2: SGHDT, YYEEEE. CDR3 coding DNA: TGTGCCAGCAGCTGGCCGGGACAGGGAACCTACGAGCAGTACTTC. This gives the protein CASSWPGQGTYEQYF.

The chain joins TRBV11-1 to TRBJ2-1, with 11 bases aligning to TRBD2. The CDR3 spans 15 residues. The trim removed 4 bases at V and 1 base at J, leaving 0 bases unmatched. The V gene's germline CDR1 is SGHAT and CDR2 FQDESV (reference sequence). The CDR3 DNA follows: TGTGCCAGCAGCTGGACTAGCGGGTCCTACAATGAGCAGTTCTTC. This translates into CASSWTSGSYNEQFF.

The genes are TRBV30 and TRBJ1-6, with 7 positions matching TRBD1. This CDR3 contains 19 residues. Germline CDR1 is GTSNPN and CDR2 is SVGIG (reference sequence). The trim removed 3 bases at V and 5 bases at J, leaving 19 bases unmatched. The CDR3 is CAWRGGQGRTGVNNSPLHF. The CDR3 DNA reads TGTGCCTGGAGAGGGGGGCAAGGCCGGACAGGAGTTAATAATTCACCCCTCCACTTT.